The 10 T cell receptor beta chains below all came from one sample that was sequenced in a study of cytomegalovirus exposure and HLA in healthy donors. Clones were sequenced by immunoSEQ multiplex PCR, and TCRdb holds only the in-frame ones, with some missing. The sample includes some 160,000 clones, around 90% of them seen just once. The sequencing sample was made of PBMCs. These receptors were taken from a man younger than 35 in good health and CMV-seronegative.

V gene TRBV2 combines with J gene TRBJ1-6; unclear D gene. The CDR3 contains 18 residues. Germline CDR1 is SNHLY and CDR2 is FYNNEI. V lost 6 bases and J lost 0, with 18 bases in between. The CDR3 here is CASRGTVLPSSYNSPLHF. CDR3 DNA sequence: TGTGCCAGCAGGGGCACAGTTCTACCAAGCTCCTATAATTCACCCCTCCACTTT.

The chain uses TRBV5-1 and TRBJ2-7, with 12 bases matching TRBD1. Germline CDR1 SGHRS, CDR2 YFSETQ. There are 15 residues in the CDR3. Trimming removed 0 bases from V and 5 bases from J; junction bases left unmatched: 3. CDR3 residues: CASSLGDRGQDEQYV. The DNA of the CDR3 is TGCGCCAGCAGCTTGGGGGACAGGGGGCAGGACGAGCAGTACGTC.

This sequence joins TRBV7-2 and TRBJ2-7; a weak D match, TRBD1 (6 bases). The length of the CDR3 is 14 residues. Trimming cost V 1 base and J 3 bases, with 10 bases left between them. CDR1 SGHTA and CDR2 FQGNSA come from the germline V gene. The CDR3 DNA follows: TGTGCCAGCAGCTTAGAGGACAGCTTCTACGAGCAGTACTTC. This sequence encodes CASSLEDSFYEQYF.

The chain has TRBV29-1 and TRBJ2-1; possibly TRBD1 for D (5 bases). Germline loops: CDR1 SQVTM, CDR2 ANQGSEA. V was trimmed by 6 bases and J by 8 bases, leaving 14 bases between them. The CDR3 consists of 12 residues. Here the CDR3 reads CSVLGVLDEQFF. The CDR3 DNA reads as TGCAGCGTGTTAGGGGTTTTGGATGAGCAGTTCTTC.

The chain has TRBV29-1 and TRBJ1-4; D is uncertain. The CDR3 is 13 residues long. Germline V lookup: CDR1 SQVTM, CDR2 ANQGSEA. Trimming left V 3 bases short and J 0 bases short, with 5 bases between. The CDR3 DNA reads as TGCAGCGTTGAGTCTGCAACTAATGAAAAACTGTTTTTT. It translates to CSVESATNEKLFF.

This chain connects TRBV7-9 to TRBJ2-3, with a possible D match to TRBD2 (5 bases). The CDR3 sequence is 16 residues long. V lost 4 bases to trimming and J lost 0 bases, with 14 bases between them. Germline CDR1 reads SEHNR; CDR2 reads FQNEAQ (reference sequence). The CDR3 loop is CASSSSTISSTDTQYF. The CDR3 DNA follows: TGTGCCAGCAGCTCCTCGACTATATCTAGCACAGATACGCAGTATTTT.

CDR3 in amino acids: CASSTGGADNSPLHF. Written as DNA, the CDR3 is TGCGCCAGCAGCACCGGGGGGGCTGATAATTCACCCCTCCACTTT. The chain combines TRBV5-1 with TRBJ1-6; D possibly corresponds to TRBD1 (6 bases). Germline V gene sequence: CDR1 SGHRS, CDR2 YFSETQ. Trimming cost V 4 bases and J 5 bases, with 13 bases left between them. The CDR3 loop spans 15 amino acids.

The V gene is TRBV27, the J gene TRBJ1-1, with D perhaps matching TRBD1 (5 bases). V was shortened by 2 bases and J by 4 bases, with 8 bases between the two germline ends. The length of the CDR3 is 13 residues. Germline-derived CDR1 and CDR2 are MNHEY and SMNVEV (reference sequence). CDR3 amino acids: CASSLRGSTEAFF. The DNA for the CDR3 is TGTGCCAGCAGTTTACGGGGGAGCACTGAAGCTTTCTTT.

The chain employs TRBV5-4 and TRBJ2-3; 8 nucleotides line up with TRBD2. The V segment lost 2 bases and the J segment 1 base; nucleotides outside the gene matches: 0. The length of the CDR3 is 14 residues. Germline V CDR1 and CDR2: SGHNT, YYREEE (reference sequence). CDR3 DNA: TGTGCCAGCAGCTTTAGCGGGGGCACAGATACGCAGTATTTT. Its translation is CASSFSGGTDTQYF.

The gene calls are TRBV9 and TRBJ2-5; D is possibly TRBD2 (7 bases). Germline CDR1 SGDLS, CDR2 YYNGEE. This CDR3 comprises 14 residues. Trimming left V 6 bases short and J 2 bases short, with 14 bases between. CDR3 nucleotide sequence: TGTGCCAGCACCAAAGGGGGAGGGCAAGAGACCCAGTACTTC. Protein product: CASTKGGGQETQYF.